This T cell receptor (beta chain) appears in the sequencing data of a study of control samples from healthy donors and cancer patients. The CDR3 runs 15 residues. The V gene's germline CDR1 is MNHEY and CDR2 SVGAGI. Trimming cost V 7 bases and J 2 bases, with 18 bases left between them. Repertoires were generated with immunoSEQ multiplex PCR, while TCRdb's copy carries only in-frame clones and drops some. This table has around 94,000 clones, just over 90% appearing once. The sequenced sample was blood. This sequence joins TRBV6-5 and TRBJ2-7; no clear D gene. The receptor comes from a woman under 30 in good health. The CDR3 here is CASKVGRASPYEQYF. The CDR3 DNA reads TGTGCCAGCAAGGTTGGACGAGCGTCGCCCTACGAGCAGTACTTC.